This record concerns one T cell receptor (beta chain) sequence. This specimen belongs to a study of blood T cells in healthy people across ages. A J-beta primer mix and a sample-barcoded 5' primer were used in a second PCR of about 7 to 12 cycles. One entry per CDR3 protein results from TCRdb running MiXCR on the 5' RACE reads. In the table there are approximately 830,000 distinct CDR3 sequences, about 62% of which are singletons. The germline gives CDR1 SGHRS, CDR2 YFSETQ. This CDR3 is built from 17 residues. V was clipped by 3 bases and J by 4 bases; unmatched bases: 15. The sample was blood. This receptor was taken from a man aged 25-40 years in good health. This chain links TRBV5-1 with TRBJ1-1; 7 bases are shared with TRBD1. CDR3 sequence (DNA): TGCGCCAGCAGCTCGGGGACAGTCACTTTACTTCTCACTGAAGCTTTCTTT. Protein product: CASSSGTVTLLLTEAFF.